This T cell receptor (beta chain) originates from a study of T-cell memory formation after mild COVID-19. As for this clonotype: What it binds is unknown.

The germline V gene has CDR1 MNHNY and CDR2 SVGAGI (reference sequence). CDR3 size: 16 residues. V lost 5 bases, J lost 3 bases, and 8 bases stayed unmatched. 5'RACE with constant-segment primers yielded barcoded, UMI-tagged TCR alpha and TCR beta cDNA libraries. A single record per CDR3 protein comes from TCRdb applying MiXCR to the 5' RACE reads. Among about 350,000 distinct CDR3 sequences listed, about 13% were seen once. Findings of the study overall: CD4+ clones that contracted lay mainly in CM and EM; CD8+ ones lay in EMRA. The appearance of some responding clones in pre-infection memory suggested that cross-reactive memory joined.

The sample consisted of PBMCs or a T cell subset sorted from them (not recorded which). The rearrangement links TRBV6-6 to TRBJ2-1; 9 positions agree with TRBD2. The receptor comes from a man younger than 35 who had mild COVID-19 (a few samples of this study predate the infection). Cell type and time point are not known. The CDR3: CASSPGGAGGYNEQFF. For the CDR3, the DNA is TGTGCCAGCAGTCCCGGGGGAGCGGGGGGCTACAATGAGCAGTTCTTC.